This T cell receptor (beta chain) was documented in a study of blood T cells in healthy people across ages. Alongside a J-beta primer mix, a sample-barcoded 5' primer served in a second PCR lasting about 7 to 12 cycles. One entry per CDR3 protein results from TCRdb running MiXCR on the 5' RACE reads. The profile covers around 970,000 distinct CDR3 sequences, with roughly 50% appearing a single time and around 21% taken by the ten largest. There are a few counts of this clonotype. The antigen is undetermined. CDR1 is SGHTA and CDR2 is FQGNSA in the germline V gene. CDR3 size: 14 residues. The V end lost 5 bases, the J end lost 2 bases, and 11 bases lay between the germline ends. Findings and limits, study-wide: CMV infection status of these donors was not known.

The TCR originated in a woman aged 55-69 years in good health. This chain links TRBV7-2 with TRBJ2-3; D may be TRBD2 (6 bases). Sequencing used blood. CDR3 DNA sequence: TGTGCCAGCAGCATTAGCGGCTTCACAGATACGCAGTATTTT. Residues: CASSISGFTDTQYF. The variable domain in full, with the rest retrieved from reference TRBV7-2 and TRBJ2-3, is GAGVSQSPSNKVTEKGKDVELRCDPISGHTALYWYRQSLGQGLEFLIYFQGNSAPDKSGLPSDRFSAERTGGSVSTLTIQRTQQEDSAVYLCASSISGFTDTQYFGPGTRLTVL.